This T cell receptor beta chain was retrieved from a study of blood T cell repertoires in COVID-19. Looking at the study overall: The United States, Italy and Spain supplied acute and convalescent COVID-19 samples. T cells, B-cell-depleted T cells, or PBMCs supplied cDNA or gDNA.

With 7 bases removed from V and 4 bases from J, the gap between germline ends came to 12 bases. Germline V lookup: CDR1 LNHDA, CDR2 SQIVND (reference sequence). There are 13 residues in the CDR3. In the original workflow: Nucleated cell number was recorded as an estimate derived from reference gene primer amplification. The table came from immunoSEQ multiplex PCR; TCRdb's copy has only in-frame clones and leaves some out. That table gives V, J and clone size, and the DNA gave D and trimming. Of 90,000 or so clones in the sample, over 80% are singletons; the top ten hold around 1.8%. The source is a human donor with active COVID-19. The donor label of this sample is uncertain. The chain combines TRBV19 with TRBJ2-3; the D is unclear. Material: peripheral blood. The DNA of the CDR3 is TGTGCCAGTACCAAGAGTGTCGCAGATACGCAGTATTTT. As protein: CASTKSVADTQYF.